This record looks at one TCR beta chain sequence and its context. This specimen comes from a study of blood T cell repertoires in COVID-19. About the study: Acute and convalescent COVID-19 samples came from the United States, Italy and Spain. PBMCs, B-cell-depleted T cells, or T cells were the source of the cDNA or gDNA that made up the material.

V was shortened by 3 bases and J by 10 bases, with 21 bases between the two germline ends. CDR1 is KGHSH, CDR2 LQKENI, per germline. The CDR3 loop spans 15 amino acids. How the authors handled the data: Reference gene primers were amplified, and this amplification served to estimate nucleated cell counts. The data were produced by immunoSEQ multiplex PCR, yet TCRdb's version contains in-frame clones alone and is incomplete. That table gives V, J and clone size, and the DNA gave D and trimming. The data hold approximately 110,000 clones, with about four fifths observed a single time. This chain connects TRBV18 to TRBJ1-2; perhaps TRBD1 as D (6 bases). This TCR came from a woman aged 65 to 85 with acute or convalescent COVID-19. Sequenced: peripheral blood. In DNA, the CDR3 is TGTGCCAGCTCACCCAGGGGAGGGACACCCAGAGACTACACCTTC. Protein sequence: CASSPRGGTPRDYTF.